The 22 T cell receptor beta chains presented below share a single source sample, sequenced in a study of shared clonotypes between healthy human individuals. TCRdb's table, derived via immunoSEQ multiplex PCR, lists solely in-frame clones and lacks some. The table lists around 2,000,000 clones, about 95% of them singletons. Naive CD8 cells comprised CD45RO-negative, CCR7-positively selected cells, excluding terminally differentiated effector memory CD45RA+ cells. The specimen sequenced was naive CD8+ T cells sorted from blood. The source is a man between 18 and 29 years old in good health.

Written as DNA, the CDR3 is TGCGCCAGCAGCCAGGTGGGACTAGCGGGGGCGGAGACCCAGTACTTC. It encodes CASSQVGLAGAETQYF. The V call is TRBV4-1, the J call TRBJ2-5, with 14 bases lining up with TRBD2. Germline lookup yields CDR1 MGHRA and CDR2 YSYEKL. The CDR3 loop spans 16 amino acids. The junction had 5 bases not matched to a gene; V was cut back by 3 bases and J by 5 bases.

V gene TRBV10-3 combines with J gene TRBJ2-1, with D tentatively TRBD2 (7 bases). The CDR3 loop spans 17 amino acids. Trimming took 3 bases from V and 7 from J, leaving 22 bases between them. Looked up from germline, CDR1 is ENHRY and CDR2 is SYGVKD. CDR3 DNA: TGTGCCATCAGTGAAATGTTCGTGGGGGGGCAGTCGAATGAGCAGTTCTTC. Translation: CAISEMFVGGQSNEQFF.

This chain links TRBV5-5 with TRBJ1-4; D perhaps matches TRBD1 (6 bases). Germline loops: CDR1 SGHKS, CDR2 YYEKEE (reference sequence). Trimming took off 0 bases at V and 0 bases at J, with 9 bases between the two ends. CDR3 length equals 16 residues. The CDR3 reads CASSLEGDSTNEKLFF. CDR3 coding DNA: TGTGCCAGCAGCTTGGAGGGGGATTCAACTAATGAAAAACTGTTTTTT. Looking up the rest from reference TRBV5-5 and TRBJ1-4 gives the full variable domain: DAGVTQSPTHLIKTRGQQVTLRCSPISGHKSVSWYQQVLGQGPQFIFQYYEKEERGRGNFPDRFSARQFPNYSSELNVNALLLGDSALYLCASSLEGDSTNEKLFFGSGTQLSVL.

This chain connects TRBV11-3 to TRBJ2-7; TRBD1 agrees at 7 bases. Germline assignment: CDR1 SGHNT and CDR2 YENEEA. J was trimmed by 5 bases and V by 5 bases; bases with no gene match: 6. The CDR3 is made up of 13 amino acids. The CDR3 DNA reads TGTGCCAGCAGCCTAGTTACAGGGGACGAGCAGTACTTC. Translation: CASSLVTGDEQYF.

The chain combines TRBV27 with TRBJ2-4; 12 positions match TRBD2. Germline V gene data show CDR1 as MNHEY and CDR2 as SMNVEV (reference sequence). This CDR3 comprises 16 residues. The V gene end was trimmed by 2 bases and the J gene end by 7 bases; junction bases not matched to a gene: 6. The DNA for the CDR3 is TGTGCCAGCAGTTTAATACTAGCGGGAGGAGATAACATTCAGTACTTC. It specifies CASSLILAGGDNIQYF.

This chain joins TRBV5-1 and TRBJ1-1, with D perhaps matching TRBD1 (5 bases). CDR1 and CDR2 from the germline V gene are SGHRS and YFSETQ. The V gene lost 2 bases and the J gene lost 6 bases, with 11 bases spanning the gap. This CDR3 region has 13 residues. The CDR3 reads CASSFPGGAEAFF. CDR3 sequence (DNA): TGCGCCAGCAGCTTCCCGGGAGGGGCTGAAGCTTTCTTT. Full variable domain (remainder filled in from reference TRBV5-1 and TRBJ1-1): KAGVTQTPRYLIKTRGQQVTLSCSPISGHRSVSWYQQTPGQGLQFLFEYFSETQRNKGNFPGRFSGRQFSNSRSEMNVSTLELGDSALYLCASSFPGGAEAFFGQGTRLTVV.

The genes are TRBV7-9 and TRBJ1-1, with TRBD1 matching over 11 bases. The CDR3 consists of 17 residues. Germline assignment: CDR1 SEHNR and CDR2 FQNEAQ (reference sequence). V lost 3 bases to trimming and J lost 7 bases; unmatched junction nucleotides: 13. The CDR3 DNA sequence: TGTGCCAGCAGCTTTGGGACGGTGGACAGGGGGCTGTATGAAGCTTTCTTT. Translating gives CASSFGTVDRGLYEAFF.

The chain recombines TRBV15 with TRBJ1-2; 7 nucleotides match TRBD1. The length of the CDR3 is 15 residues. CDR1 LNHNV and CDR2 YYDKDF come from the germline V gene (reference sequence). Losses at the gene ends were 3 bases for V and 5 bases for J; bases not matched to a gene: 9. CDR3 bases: TGTGCCACCAGCAGCCCGACAGGGTTGGAGTATGGCTACACCTTC. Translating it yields CATSSPTGLEYGYTF.

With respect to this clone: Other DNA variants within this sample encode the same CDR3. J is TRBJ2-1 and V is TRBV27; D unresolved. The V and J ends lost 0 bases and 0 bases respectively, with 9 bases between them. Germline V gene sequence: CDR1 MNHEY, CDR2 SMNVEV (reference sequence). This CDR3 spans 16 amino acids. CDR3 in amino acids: CASSLSSGLSYNEQFF. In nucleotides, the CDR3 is TGTGCCAGCAGTTTATCGTCAGGTCTCTCCTACAATGAGCAGTTCTTC.

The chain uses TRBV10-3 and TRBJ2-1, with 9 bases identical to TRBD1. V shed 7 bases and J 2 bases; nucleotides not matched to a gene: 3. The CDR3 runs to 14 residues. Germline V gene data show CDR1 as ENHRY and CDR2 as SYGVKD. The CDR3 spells CAIMGQGPYNEQFF. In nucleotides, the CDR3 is TGTGCCATCATGGGACAGGGACCCTACAATGAGCAGTTCTTC.

CDR3 sequence (DNA): TGCGCCAGCAGCCCCGTACAGGGAATCGACGGCTACACCTTC. Translating it yields CASSPVQGIDGYTF. The rearrangement uses TRBV5-1 and TRBJ1-2; a weak D match, TRBD1 (6 bases). Per germline, CDR1 SGHRS and CDR2 YFSETQ. V lost 4 bases, J lost 8 bases, and 18 bases lay in between. The CDR3 contains 14 residues.

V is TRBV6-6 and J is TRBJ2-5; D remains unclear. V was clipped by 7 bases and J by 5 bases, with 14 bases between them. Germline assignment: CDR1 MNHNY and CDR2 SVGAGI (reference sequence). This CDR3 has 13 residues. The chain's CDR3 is CASTPVGFETQYF. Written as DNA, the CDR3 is TGTGCCAGCACCCCGGTCGGATTTGAGACCCAGTACTTC.

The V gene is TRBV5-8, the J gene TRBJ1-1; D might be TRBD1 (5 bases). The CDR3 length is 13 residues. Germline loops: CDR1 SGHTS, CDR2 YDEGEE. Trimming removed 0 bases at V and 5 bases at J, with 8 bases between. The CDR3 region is CASSLGGETEAFF. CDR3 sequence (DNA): TGTGCCAGCAGCTTGGGGGGGGAAACTGAAGCTTTCTTT.

The CDR3 here is CASSTRTGAYEQYF. CDR3 in DNA: TGTGCCAGCAGCACCAGGACAGGGGCCTACGAGCAGTACTTC. The chain has TRBV14 and TRBJ2-7; 9 nucleotides match TRBD1. The CDR3 is made up of 14 amino acids. Germline CDR1 and CDR2: SGHDN and FVKESK. The ends lost 5 bases at V and 2 bases at J; junction bases unmatched: 4.

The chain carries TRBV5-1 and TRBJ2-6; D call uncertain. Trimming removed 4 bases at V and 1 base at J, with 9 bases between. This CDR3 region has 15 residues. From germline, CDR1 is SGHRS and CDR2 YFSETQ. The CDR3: CASSLRMSGANVLTF. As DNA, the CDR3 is TGCGCCAGCAGCCTGCGGATGTCTGGGGCCAACGTCCTGACTTTC.

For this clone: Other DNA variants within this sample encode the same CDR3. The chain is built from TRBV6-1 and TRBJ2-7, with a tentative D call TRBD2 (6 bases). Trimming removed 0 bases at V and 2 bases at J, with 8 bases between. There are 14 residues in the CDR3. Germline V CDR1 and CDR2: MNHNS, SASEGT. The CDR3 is CASSEAPGAYEQYF. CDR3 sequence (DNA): TGTGCCAGCAGTGAAGCACCGGGGGCCTACGAGCAGTACTTC.

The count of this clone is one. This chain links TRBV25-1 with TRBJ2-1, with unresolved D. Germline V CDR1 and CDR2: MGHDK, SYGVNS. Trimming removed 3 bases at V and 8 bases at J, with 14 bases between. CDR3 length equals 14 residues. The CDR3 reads CASSDFLVGHEQFF. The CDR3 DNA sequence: TGTGCCAGCAGTGACTTTCTAGTCGGGCATGAGCAGTTCTTC.

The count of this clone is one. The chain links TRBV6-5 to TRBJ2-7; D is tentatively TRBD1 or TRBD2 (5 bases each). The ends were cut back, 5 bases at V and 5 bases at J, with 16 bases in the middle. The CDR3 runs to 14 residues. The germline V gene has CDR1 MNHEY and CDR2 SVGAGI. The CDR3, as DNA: TGTGCCAGCAGTGTCGTCGAAAGGGACCACGAGCAGTACTTC. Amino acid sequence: CASSVVERDHEQYF.

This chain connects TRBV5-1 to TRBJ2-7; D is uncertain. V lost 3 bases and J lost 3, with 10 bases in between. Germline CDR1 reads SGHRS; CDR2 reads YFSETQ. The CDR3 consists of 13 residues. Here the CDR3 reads CASSWDPGYEQYF. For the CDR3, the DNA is TGCGCCAGCAGCTGGGATCCAGGCTACGAGCAGTACTTC. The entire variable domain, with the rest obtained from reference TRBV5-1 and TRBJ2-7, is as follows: KAGVTQTPRYLIKTRGQQVTLSCSPISGHRSVSWYQQTPGQGLQFLFEYFSETQRNKGNFPGRFSGRQFSNSRSEMNVSTLELGDSALYLCASSWDPGYEQYFGPGTRLTVT.

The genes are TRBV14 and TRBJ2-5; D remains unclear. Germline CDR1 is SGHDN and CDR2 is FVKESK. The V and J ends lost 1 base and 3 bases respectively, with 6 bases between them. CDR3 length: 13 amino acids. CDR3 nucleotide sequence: TGTGCCAGCAGCCAAGTGTTTGAAGAGACCCAGTACTTC. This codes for CASSQVFEETQYF.

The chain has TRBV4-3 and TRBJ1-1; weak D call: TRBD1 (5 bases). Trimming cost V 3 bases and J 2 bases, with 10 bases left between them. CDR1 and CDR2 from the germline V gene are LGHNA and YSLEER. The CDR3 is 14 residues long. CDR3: CASSQGDGNTEAFF. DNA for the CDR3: TGCGCCAGCAGCCAGGGGGACGGAAACACTGAAGCTTTCTTT.

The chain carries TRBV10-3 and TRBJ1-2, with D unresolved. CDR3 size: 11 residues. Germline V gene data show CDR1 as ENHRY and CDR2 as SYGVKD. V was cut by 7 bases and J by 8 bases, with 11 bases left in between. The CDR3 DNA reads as TGTGCCATCAACGGCCTGCGGGGCTACACCTTC. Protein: CAINGLRGYTF.